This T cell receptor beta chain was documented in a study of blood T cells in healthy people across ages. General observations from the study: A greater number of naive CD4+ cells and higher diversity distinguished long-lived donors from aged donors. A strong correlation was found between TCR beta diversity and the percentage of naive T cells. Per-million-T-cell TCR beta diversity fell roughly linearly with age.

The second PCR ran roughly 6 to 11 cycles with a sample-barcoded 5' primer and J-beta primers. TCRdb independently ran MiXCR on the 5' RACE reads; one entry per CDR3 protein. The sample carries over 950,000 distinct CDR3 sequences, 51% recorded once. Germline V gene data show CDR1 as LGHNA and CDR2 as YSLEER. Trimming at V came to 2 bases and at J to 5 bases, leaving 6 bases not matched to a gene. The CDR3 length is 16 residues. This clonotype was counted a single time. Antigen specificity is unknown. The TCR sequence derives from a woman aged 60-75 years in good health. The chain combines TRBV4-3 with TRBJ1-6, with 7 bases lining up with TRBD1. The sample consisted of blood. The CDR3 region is CASSQLGQKDNSPLHF. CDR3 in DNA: TGCGCCAGCAGCCAACTGGGACAGAAAGATAATTCACCCCTCCACTTT.